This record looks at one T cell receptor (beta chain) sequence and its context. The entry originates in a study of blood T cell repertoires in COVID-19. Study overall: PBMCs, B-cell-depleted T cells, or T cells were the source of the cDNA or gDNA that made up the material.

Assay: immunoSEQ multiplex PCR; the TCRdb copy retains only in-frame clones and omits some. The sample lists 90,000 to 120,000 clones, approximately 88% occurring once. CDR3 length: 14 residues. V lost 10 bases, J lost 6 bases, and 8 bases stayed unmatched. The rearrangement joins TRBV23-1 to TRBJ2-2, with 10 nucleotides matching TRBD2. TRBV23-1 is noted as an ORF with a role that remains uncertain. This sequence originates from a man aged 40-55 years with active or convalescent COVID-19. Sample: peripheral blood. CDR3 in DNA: TGCGCCAACCCTCCTAGCGGGAGTGCCGGGGAGCTGTTTTTT. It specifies CANPPSGSAGELFF.